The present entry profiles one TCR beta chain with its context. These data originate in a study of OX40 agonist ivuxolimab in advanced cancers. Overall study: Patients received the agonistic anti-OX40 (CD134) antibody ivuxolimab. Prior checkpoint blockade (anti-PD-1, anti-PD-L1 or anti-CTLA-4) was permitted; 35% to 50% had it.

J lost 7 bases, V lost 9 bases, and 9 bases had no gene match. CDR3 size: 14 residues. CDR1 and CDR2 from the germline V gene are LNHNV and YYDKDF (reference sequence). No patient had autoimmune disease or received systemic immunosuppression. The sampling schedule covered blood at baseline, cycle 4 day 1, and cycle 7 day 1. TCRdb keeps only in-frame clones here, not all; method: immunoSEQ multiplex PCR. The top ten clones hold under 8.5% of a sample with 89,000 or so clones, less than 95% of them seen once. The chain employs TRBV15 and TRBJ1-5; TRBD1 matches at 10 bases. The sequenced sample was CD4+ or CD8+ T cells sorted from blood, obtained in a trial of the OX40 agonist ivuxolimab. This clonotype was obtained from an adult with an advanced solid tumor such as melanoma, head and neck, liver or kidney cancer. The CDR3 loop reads CATGTGALWQPQHF. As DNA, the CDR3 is TGTGCCACAGGGACAGGGGCTCTCTGGCAGCCCCAGCATTTT. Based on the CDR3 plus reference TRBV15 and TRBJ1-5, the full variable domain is DAMVIQNPRYQVTQFGKPVTLSCSQTLNHNVMYWYQQKSSQAPKLLFHYYDKDFNNEADTPDNFQSRRPNTSFCFLDIRSPGLGDTAMYLCATGTGALWQPQHFGDGTRLSIL.